These T cell receptor beta chains were read from a single sample in a study of human T cells and chemical hapten exposure. One entry per CDR3 protein results from TCRdb running MiXCR on the RACE reads. The sample records 95,000 to 150,000 distinct CDR3 sequences, roughly 13% being singletons. The sample in question was whole blood, obtained in connection with sensitization to the hapten diphenylcyclopropenone (DPC). Receptor source: a woman aged 18 to 35 with alopecia areata. Some clones in this sample may be carry-over from other donors' samples. CDR3s include the opening cysteine and the closing phenylalanine or tryptophan. Each record gives: V gene, J gene, clone size, D gene, CDR3 protein, CDR3 DNA. A D gene is named only where the DNA matches it firmly. Part of the rows lack a size; the others show once, few, many or a class for expanded clones.

TRBV5-1	TRBJ2-2	.	TRBD1	CASSSSTGGYTGELFF	TGCGCCAGCAGCTCCTCGACAGGGGGGTACACCGGGGAGCTGTTTTTT
TRBV7-6	TRBJ2-5	few	.	CASSLGPGAQETQYF	TGTGCCAGCAGCTTAGGACCTGGGGCCCAAGAGACCCAGTACTTC
TRBV20-1	TRBJ1-2	many	TRBD1	CSDSGTGQANYGYTF	TGCAGTGATTCGGGGACGGGACAGGCAAACTATGGCTACACCTTC
TRBV6-1	TRBJ2-1	many	.	CASKVWDRNNEQFF	TGTGCCAGCAAGGTTTGGGACCGGAACAATGAGCAGTTCTTC
TRBV2	TRBJ1-2	.	.	CASNAYSNYGYTF	TGTGCCAGCAACGCCTACAGTAACTATGGCTACACCTTC
TRBV28	TRBJ2-3	.	TRBD1	CASRGQGRATDTQYF	TGTGCCAGCAGGGGACAGGGGAGGGCCACAGATACGCAGTATTTT
TRBV3-1	TRBJ2-5	.	.	CASSPQLAQGGETQYF	TGTGCCAGCAGCCCCCAGTTGGCCCAGGGGGGAGAGACCCAGTACTTC
TRBV29-1	TRBJ2-3	.	.	CSVVDSTDTQYF	TGCAGCGTTGTGGACAGCACAGATACGCAGTATTTT
TRBV4-3	TRBJ2-1	.	.	CASSQEYRDSYNEQFF	TGCGCCAGCAGCCAAGAGTACCGGGACTCCTACAATGAGCAGTTCTTC
TRBV3-1	TRBJ2-7	.	.	CASSQEGLRRSPAYEQYF	TGTGCCAGCAGCCAAGAAGGTTTAAGGAGGAGTCCAGCCTACGAGCAGTACTTC
TRBV7-9	TRBJ1-5	.	TRBD1	CASSSFSGQGANQPQHF	TGTGCCAGCAGCTCTTTTTCCGGACAGGGGGCGAATCAGCCCCAGCATTTT
TRBV3-1	TRBJ1-2	.	.	CASSQDEGYYGYTF	TGTGCCAGCAGCCAAGATGAGGGGTACTATGGCTACACCTTC
TRBV6-5	TRBJ1-2	few	.	CASSRYPSGNGYTF	TGTGCCAGCAGCCGATACCCGTCAGGGAATGGCTACACCTTC
TRBV11-2	TRBJ2-3	once	.	CASRYRDGGDTQYF	TGTGCCAGCAGATACAGGGACGGAGGAGATACGCAGTATTTT
TRBV18	TRBJ2-3	few	TRBD2	CASSYSGGLSTDTQYF	TGTGCCAGCTCATACAGCGGGGGGCTGAGCACAGATACGCAGTATTTT
TRBV11-2	TRBJ2-3	.	TRBD2	CASSFGSGVGDTQYF	TGTGCCAGCAGCTTCGGAAGCGGGGTGGGAGATACGCAGTATTTT
TRBV6-5	TRBJ2-7	many	.	CASSARGGEQYF	TGTGCCAGCAGTGCCCGGGGCGGCGAGCAGTACTTC
TRBV20-1	TRBJ2-1	many	.	CSARRATEQFF	TGCAGTGCTAGACGGGCAACTGAGCAGTTCTTC
TRBV20-1	TRBJ2-7	few	.	CSARAVGRHEQYF	TGCAGTGCTAGAGCAGTAGGGAGGCACGAGCAGTACTTC
TRBV6-2/TRBV6-3	TRBJ1-1	many	.	CASNPIRHPSTEAFF	TGTGCCAGCAATCCCATCCGACACCCGAGCACTGAAGCTTTCTTT
TRBV20-1	TRBJ2-5	few	TRBD2	CSAIAGGRETQYF	TGCAGTGCTATAGCGGGGGGCAGAGAGACCCAGTACTTC
TRBV3-1	TRBJ2-5	.	.	CASSGSIQETQYF	TGTGCCAGCTCCGGGAGCATCCAAGAGACCCAGTACTTC
TRBV28	TRBJ1-2	few	TRBD1	CASSLSPRTGASYTF	TGTGCCAGCAGTTTGTCCCCAAGGACAGGGGCTAGCTACACCTTC
TRBV27	TRBJ1-2	.	.	CASSFGGGYGYTF	TGTGCCAGCAGTTTTGGAGGGGGCTATGGCTACACCTTC
TRBV20-1	TRBJ2-4	few	.	CSASFRAPSKNIQYF	TGCAGTGCTAGTTTTCGTGCTCCTAGCAAAAACATTCAGTACTTC
TRBV29-1	TRBJ1-1	.	.	CSVCLGMNTEAFF	TGCAGCGTTTGTTTGGGTATGAACACTGAAGCTTTCTTT
TRBV6-5	TRBJ2-2	few	.	CASSRDSPGELFF	TGTGCCAGCAGCCGCGACAGCCCCGGGGAGCTGTTTTTT
TRBV14	TRBJ2-1	many	.	CASRLDRHNEQFF	TGTGCCAGCAGGCTAGACAGACACAATGAGCAGTTCTTC
TRBV6-2/TRBV6-3	TRBJ1-6	few	.	CASSYSYLDASSYNSPLHF	TGTGCCAGCAGTTACTCGTATCTTGACGCGAGCTCCTATAATTCACCCCTCCACTTT
TRBV4-3	TRBJ1-6	few	.	CASSQDSYGTNSPLHF	TGCGCCAGCAGCCAAGACTCGTACGGGACGAATTCACCCCTCCACTTT
TRBV19	TRBJ1-2	few	.	CASSPQGFYGHTF	TGTGCCAGTAGTCCCCAAGGATTCTATGGCCACACCTTC
TRBV10-2	TRBJ2-3	.	.	CASSERNRRDTQYF	TGCGCCAGCAGTGAGCGAAATAGGCGGGATACGCAGTATTTT
TRBV20-1	TRBJ2-7	few	TRBD1	CSAERTGVYEQYF	TGCAGTGCTGAGCGGACAGGGGTCTACGAGCAGTACTTC
TRBV11-2	TRBJ2-4	.	TRBD1	CASSPDRGDIQYF	TGTGCCAGCAGCCCCGACAGGGGCGACATTCAGTACTTC
TRBV19	TRBJ2-7	few	TRBD1	CASSIPGGKRYEQYF	TGTGCCAGTAGTATCCCAGGGGGAAAACGCTACGAGCAGTACTTC
TRBV11-2	TRBJ2-7	few	TRBD1	CASSSDRGHEQYF	TGTGCCAGCAGCTCCGACAGGGGCCACGAGCAGTACTTC
TRBV18	TRBJ1-5	many	.	CASSPADSNQPQHF	TGTGCCAGCTCACCAGCGGATAGCAATCAGCCCCAGCATTTT
TRBV6-1	TRBJ2-1	many	TRBD1	CASSGRDRGYNEQFF	TGTGCCAGCAGTGGCCGGGACAGGGGGTACAATGAGCAGTTCTTC
TRBV6-2/TRBV6-3	TRBJ2-1	.	.	CASSYVSNEQFF	TGTGCCAGCAGTTACGTCAGCAATGAGCAGTTCTTC
TRBV3-1	TRBJ2-1	.	.	CASSQPLAEEQFF	TGTGCCAGCAGCCAACCATTAGCAGAAGAGCAGTTCTTC
TRBV18	TRBJ2-5	.	.	CASSPVEGMGTQYF	TGTGCCAGCTCACCAGTAGAGGGAATGGGGACCCAGTACTTC
TRBV3-1	TRBJ1-1	few	.	CASSQAFGVTEAFF	TGTGCCAGCAGCCAAGCGTTCGGGGTGACTGAAGCTTTCTTT
TRBV11-2	TRBJ2-1	.	TRBD2	CASSLEAGARYEQFF	TGTGCCAGCAGCTTAGAAGCGGGGGCGCGATATGAGCAGTTCTTC
TRBV29-1	TRBJ2-2	.	.	CSAYFAGVTNTGELFF	TGCAGCGCCTATTTTGCCGGGGTCACAAACACCGGGGAGCTGTTTTTT
TRBV20-1	TRBJ2-6	.	.	CSARDPTSGANVLTF	TGCAGTGCTAGAGATCCCACCTCTGGGGCCAACGTCCTGACTTTC
TRBV25-1	TRBJ1-3	few	TRBD1	CASSARTGGSGNTIYF	TGTGCCAGCAGTGCCCGGACAGGGGGATCTGGAAACACCATATATTTT